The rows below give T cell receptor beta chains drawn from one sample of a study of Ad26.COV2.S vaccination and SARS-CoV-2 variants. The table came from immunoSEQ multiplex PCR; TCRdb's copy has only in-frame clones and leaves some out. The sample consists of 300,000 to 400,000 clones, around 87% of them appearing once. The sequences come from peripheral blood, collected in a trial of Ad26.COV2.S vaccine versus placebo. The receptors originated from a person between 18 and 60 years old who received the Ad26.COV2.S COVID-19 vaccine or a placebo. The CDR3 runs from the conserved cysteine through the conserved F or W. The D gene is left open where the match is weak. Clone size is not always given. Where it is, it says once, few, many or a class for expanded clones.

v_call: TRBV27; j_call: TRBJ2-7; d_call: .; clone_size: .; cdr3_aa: CASSRLGITRHEQYF; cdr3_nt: TGTGCCAGCAGCCGTCTCGGCATAACAAGGCACGAGCAGTACTTC
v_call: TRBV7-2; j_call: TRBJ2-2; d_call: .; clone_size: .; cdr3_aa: CASSLEWGANTGELFF; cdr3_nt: TGTGCCAGCAGCTTAGAATGGGGGGCGAACACCGGGGAGCTGTTTTTT
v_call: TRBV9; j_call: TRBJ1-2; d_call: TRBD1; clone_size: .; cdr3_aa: CASSVGQGDGYTF; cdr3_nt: TGTGCCAGCAGCGTAGGACAGGGAGACGGCTACACCTTC
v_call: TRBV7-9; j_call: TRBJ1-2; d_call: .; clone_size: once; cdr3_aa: CASSLNDYGYTF; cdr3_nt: TGTGCCAGCAGCTTAAATGACTATGGCTACACCTTC
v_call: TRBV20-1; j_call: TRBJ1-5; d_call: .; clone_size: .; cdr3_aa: CSASRASYSNQPQHF; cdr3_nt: TGCAGTGCTAGTCGGGCCAGCTATAGCAATCAGCCCCAGCATTTT
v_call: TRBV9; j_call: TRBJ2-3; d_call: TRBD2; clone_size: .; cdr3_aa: CASSVDPAGGLTDTQYF; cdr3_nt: TGTGCCAGCAGCGTGGATCCAGCGGGGGGCCTCACAGATACGCAGTATTTT
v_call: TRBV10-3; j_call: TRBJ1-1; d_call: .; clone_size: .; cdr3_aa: CATNPAENTEAFF; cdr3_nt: TGTGCCACAAATCCCGCGGAGAACACTGAAGCTTTCTTT
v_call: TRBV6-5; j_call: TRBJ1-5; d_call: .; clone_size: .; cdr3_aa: CASSRAGFQPQHF; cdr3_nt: TGTGCCAGCAGCCGGGCGGGGTTTCAGCCCCAGCATTTT
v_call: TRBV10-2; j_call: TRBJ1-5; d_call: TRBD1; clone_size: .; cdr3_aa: CASSDSGTGTYVNQPQHF; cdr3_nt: TGCGCCAGCAGTGATTCCGGGACAGGGACATATGTCAATCAGCCCCAGCATTTT
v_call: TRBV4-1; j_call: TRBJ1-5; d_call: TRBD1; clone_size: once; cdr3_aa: CASSQGQGGSNQPQHF; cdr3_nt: TGCGCCAGCAGCCAAGGGCAGGGGGGGAGCAATCAGCCCCAGCATTTT
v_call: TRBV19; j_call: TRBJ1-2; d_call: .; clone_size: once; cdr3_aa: CASSILTYGYTF; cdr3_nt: TGTGCCAGTAGTATACTGACGTATGGCTACACCTTC
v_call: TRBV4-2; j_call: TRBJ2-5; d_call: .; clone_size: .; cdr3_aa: CASSQDSTGGKETQYF; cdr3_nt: TGTGCCAGCAGCCAAGATAGTACGGGGGGCAAAGAGACCCAGTACTTC
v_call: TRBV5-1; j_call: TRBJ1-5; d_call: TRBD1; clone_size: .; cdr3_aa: CASSSGQGNQPQHF; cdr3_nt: TGCGCCAGCAGCTCGGGACAGGGAAATCAGCCCCAGCATTTT
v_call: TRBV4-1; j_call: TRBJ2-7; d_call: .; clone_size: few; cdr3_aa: CASSQEGTAGVYEQYF; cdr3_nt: TGCGCCAGCAGCCAAGAGGGGACAGCGGGTGTCTACGAGCAGTACTTC
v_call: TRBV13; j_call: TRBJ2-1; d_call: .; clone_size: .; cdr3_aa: CASCRLSSYNEQFF; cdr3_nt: TGTGCCAGCTGCCGACTAAGCTCCTACAATGAGCAGTTCTTC
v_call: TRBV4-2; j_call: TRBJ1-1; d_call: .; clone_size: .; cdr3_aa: CASSTANTEAFF; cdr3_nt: TGTGCCAGCAGCACCGCGAACACTGAAGCTTTCTTT
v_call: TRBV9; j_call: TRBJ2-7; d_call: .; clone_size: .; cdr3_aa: CASSVSARGDEQYF; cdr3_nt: TGTGCCAGCAGCGTTTCCGCCAGGGGTGACGAGCAGTACTTC
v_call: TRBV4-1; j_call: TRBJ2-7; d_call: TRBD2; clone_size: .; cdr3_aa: CASSQTPSGGASYEQYF; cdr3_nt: TGCGCCAGCAGCCAAACCCCCAGCGGGGGGGCATCCTACGAGCAGTACTTC
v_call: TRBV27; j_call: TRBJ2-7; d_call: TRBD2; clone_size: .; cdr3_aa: CASSSTSGGPYEQYF; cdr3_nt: TGTGCCAGCAGCTCTACTAGCGGGGGCCCCTACGAGCAGTACTTC
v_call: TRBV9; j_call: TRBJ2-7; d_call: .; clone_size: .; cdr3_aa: CASSATGRMEYEQYF; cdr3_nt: TGTGCCAGCAGCGCGACAGGACGAATGGAGTACGAGCAGTACTTC
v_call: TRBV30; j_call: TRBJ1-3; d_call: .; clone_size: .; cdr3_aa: CAWRGDFGGNTIYF; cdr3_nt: TGTGCCTGGAGGGGGGATTTTGGTGGAAACACCATATATTTT
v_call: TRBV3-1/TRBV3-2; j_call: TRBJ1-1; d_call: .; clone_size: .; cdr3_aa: CASSMGGTEAFF; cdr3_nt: TGTGCCAGCAGCATGGGGGGCACTGAAGCTTTCTTT
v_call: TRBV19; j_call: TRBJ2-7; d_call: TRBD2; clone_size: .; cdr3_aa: CASSGRLAGGYEQYF; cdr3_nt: TGTGCCAGTAGTGGACGACTAGCGGGGGGTTACGAGCAGTACTTC
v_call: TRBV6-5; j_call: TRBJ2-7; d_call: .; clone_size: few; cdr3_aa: CAIQRGESREQYF; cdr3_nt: TGTGCCATTCAGCGAGGGGAGTCGCGCGAGCAGTACTTC
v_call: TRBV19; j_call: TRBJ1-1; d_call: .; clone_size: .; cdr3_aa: CASSGWGAEAFF; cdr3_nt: TGTGCCAGTAGTGGTTGGGGGGCTGAAGCTTTCTTT
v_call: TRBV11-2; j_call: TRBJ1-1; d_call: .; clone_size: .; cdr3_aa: CASILAGNTEAFF; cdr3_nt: TGTGCCAGCATCTTAGCCGGGAACACTGAAGCTTTCTTT
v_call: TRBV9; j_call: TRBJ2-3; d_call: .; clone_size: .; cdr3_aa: CASSLDRRTDTQYF; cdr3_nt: TGTGCCAGCAGCCTAGACAGGCGCACAGATACGCAGTATTTT
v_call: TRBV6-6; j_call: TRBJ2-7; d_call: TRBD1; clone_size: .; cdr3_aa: CASSINRDSRWQYF; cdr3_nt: TGTGCCAGCAGTATCAACCGGGACAGCCGATGGCAGTACTTC
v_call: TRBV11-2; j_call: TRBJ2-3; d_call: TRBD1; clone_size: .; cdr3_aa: CASSSGTGVDTQYF; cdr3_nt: TGTGCCAGCAGTTCCGGGACAGGGGTGGATACGCAGTATTTT
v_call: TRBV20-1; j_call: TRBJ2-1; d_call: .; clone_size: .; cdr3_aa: CSASSKNEQFF; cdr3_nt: TGCAGTGCCTCAAGCAAGAATGAGCAGTTCTTC
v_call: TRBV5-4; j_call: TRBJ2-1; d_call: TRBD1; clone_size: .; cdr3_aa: CASRPRGQGAIGYNEQFF; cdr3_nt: TGTGCCAGCAGACCCCGCGGACAGGGGGCGATAGGATACAATGAGCAGTTCTTC
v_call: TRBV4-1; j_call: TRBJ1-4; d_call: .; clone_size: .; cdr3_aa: CASSPEQATRRKLFF; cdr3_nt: TGCGCCAGCAGCCCAGAACAGGCTACACGGAGGAAACTGTTTTTT
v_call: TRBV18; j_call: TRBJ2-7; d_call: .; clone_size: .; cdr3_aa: CASSPPNLVNEQYF; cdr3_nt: TGTGCCAGCTCACCACCAAACCTCGTGAACGAGCAGTACTTC
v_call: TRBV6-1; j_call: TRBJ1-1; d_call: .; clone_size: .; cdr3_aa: CASSDRTRNTEAFF; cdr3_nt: TGTGCCAGCAGTGACCGGACCCGGAACACTGAAGCTTTCTTT
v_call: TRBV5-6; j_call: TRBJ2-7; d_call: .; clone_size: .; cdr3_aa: CASSLGLITGYNEQYF; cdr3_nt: TGTGCCAGCAGCTTAGGCCTTATAACAGGTTATAACGAGCAGTACTTC
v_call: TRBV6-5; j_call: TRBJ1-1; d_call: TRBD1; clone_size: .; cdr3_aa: CASSKRQGMNTEAFF; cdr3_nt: TGTGCCAGCAGTAAACGACAGGGGATGAACACTGAAGCTTTCTTT
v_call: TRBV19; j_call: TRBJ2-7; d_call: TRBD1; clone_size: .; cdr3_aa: CASGGTEYEQYF; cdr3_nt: TGTGCCAGTGGTGGGACAGAGTACGAGCAGTACTTC
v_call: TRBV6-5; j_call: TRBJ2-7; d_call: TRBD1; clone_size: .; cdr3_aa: CASRQGQIYEQYF; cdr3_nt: TGTGCCAGCAGACAGGGACAGATCTACGAGCAGTACTTC
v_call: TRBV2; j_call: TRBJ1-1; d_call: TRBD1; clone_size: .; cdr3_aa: CASVRGMGMRAEAFF; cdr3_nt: TGTGCCAGCGTCAGGGGGATGGGAATGAGGGCTGAAGCTTTCTTT
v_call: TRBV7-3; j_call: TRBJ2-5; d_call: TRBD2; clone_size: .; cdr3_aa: CASSLVGFGEGPLETQYF; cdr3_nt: TGTGCCAGCAGCTTAGTCGGGTTTGGGGAGGGGCCGTTAGAGACCCAGTACTTC
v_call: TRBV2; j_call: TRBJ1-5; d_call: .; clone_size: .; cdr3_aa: CASSEKAGWNSNQPQHF; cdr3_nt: TGTGCCAGCAGTGAAAAGGCAGGGTGGAATAGCAATCAGCCCCAGCATTTT
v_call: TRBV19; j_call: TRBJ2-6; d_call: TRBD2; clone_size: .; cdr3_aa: CASIPREGSGANVLTF; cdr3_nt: TGTGCCAGTATCCCTCGGGAGGGCTCTGGGGCCAACGTCCTGACTTTC
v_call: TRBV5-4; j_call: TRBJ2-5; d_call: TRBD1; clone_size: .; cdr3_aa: CASSPPDRETQYF; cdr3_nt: TGTGCCAGCAGCCCCCCGGACAGGGAGACCCAGTACTTC
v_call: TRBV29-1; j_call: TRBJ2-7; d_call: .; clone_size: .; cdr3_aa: CSVGTSEQYF; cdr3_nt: TGCAGCGTGGGGACTTCCGAGCAGTACTTC
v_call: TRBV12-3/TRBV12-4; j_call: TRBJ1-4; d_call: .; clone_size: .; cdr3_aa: CASSYRVGEKLFF; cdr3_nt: TGTGCCAGCAGTTACAGGGTTGGGGAAAAACTGTTTTTT
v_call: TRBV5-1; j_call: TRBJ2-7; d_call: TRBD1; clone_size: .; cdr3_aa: CASSLTLGTGIYEQYF; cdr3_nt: TGCGCCAGCAGCTTGACTTTGGGGACAGGGATTTACGAGCAGTACTTC